The clone carrying this T cell receptor beta chain has a count of ten or more. TCR beta CDR3 sequences were amplified from RNA transcripts. First-round RT-PCR with HTBI primers amplified the TCR CDR3 region. One entry per CDR3 protein, called by TCRdb with MiXCR from the multiplex PCR reads. The sample has a few hundred thousand distinct CDR3 sequences, 15% seen once; the top ten hold 32%. CDR1 and CDR2 from the germline V gene are SGHRS and YFSETQ. The CDR3 runs to 15 residues. The germline V and J ends were trimmed by 3 bases and 2 bases, with 13 bases remaining between them. The data belong to a study of T cells in Graves' hyperthyroidism and ophthalmopathy.

This chain connects TRBV5-1 to TRBJ2-3; maybe TRBD2 (5 bases). The sample comprised blood. The clonotype comes from a woman in her twenties or thirties with Graves' hyperthyroidism. This chain's CDR3 is CASSWTDGLTDTQYF. The CDR3 coding sequence is TGCGCCAGCAGCTGGACGGACGGACTCACAGATACGCAGTATTTT. The whole variable domain, filled in from reference TRBV5-1 and TRBJ2-3, reads KAGVTQTPRYLIKTRGQQVTLSCSPISGHRSVSWYQQTPGQGLQFLFEYFSETQRNKGNFPGRFSGRQFSNSRSEMNVSTLELGDSALYLCASSWTDGLTDTQYFGPGTRLTVL.